The table lists the clone carrying this T cell receptor beta chain with a few counts. The CDR3 has 14 residues. Germline loops: CDR1 LNHDA, CDR2 SQIVND (reference sequence). The ends lost 6 bases at V and 0 bases at J; junction bases unmatched: 4. This record comes from a study of control samples from healthy donors and cancer patients. The method was immunoSEQ multiplex PCR; TCRdb's version includes in-frame clones alone and lacks a portion of them. The sample includes about 63,000 clones, around 85% of them seen just once. The sample consisted of blood. This clonotype originated in a man between 35 and 55 years old in good health. The chain combines TRBV19 with TRBJ1-1; 7 positions match TRBD1. CDR3 sequence reads: CASRMTGLNTEAFF. CDR3 coding DNA: TGTGCCAGTAGAATGACAGGGTTGAACACTGAAGCTTTCTTT.